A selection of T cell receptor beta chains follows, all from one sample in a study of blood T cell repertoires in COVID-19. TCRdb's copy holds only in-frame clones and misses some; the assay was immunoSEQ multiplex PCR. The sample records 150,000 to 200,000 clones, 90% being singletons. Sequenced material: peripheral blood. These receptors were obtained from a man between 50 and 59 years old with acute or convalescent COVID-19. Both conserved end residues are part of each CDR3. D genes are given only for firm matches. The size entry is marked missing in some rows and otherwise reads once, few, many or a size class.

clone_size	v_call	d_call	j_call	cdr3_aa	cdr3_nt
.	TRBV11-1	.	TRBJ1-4	CASSLRDEKLFF	TGTGCCAGCAGCTTGAGGGATGAAAAACTGTTTTTT
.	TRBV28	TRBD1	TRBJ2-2	CASSSGTGGGYGELFF	TGTGCCAGCAGTTCAGGAACAGGGGGAGGTTACGGGGAGCTGTTTTTT
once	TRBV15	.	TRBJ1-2	CATSRDLASRGGYTF	TGTGCCACCAGCAGAGATCTTGCAAGCCGGGGGGGCTACACCTTC
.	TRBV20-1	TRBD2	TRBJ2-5	CSASRTSGRGWETQYF	TGCAGTGCTAGTAGGACTAGCGGGAGAGGGTGGGAGACCCAGTACTTC
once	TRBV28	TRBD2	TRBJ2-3	CASSLITPGLAGAGGTDTQYF	TGTGCCAGCAGCTTGATCACACCGGGACTAGCGGGAGCGGGGGGCACAGATACGCAGTATTTT
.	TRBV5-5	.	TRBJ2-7	CASSLGQPTWVQYF	TGTGCCAGCAGCTTAGGACAGCCTACCTGGGTGCAGTACTTC
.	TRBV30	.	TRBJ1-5	CAWSVSGGRQPQHF	TGTGCCTGGAGTGTAAGCGGGGGGCGGCAGCCCCAGCATTTT
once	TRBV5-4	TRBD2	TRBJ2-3	CASSSTSGGSGDTQYF	TGTGCCAGCAGTTCGACTAGCGGGGGGTCAGGAGATACGCAGTATTTT
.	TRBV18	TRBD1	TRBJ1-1	CASSLRAPGTANTEAFF	TGTGCCAGCTCACTAAGGGCCCCCGGGACAGCGAACACTGAAGCTTTCTTT
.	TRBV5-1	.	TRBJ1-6	CASSLEGQALHF	TGCGCCAGCAGCTTGGAAGGCCAGGCCCTCCACTTT
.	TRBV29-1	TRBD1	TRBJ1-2	CSVDPGDRVYGYTF	TGCAGCGTTGACCCCGGGGACAGGGTTTATGGCTACACCTTC
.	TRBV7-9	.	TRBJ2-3	CASSSLKIVAHDTQYF	TGTGCCAGCAGCTCACTAAAGATCGTCGCCCACGATACGCAGTATTTT
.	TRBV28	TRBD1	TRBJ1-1	CASSTVAGTGPDTEAFF	TGTGCCAGCAGTACCGTAGCCGGGACAGGGCCGGATACTGAAGCTTTCTTT
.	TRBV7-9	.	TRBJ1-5	CASSLVGPGRDQPQHF	TGTGCCAGCAGCCTAGTTGGGCCAGGGCGGGACCAGCCCCAGCATTTT
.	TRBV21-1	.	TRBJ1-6	CASSKEAPTRANSPLHF	TGTGCCAGCAGCAAGGAGGCGCCGACCAGAGCGAATTCACCCCTCCACTTT
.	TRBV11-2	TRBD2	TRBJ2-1	CASSGTSGESSYNEQFF	TGTGCCAGCAGCGGGACTAGCGGGGAAAGCTCCTACAATGAGCAGTTCTTC